This T cell receptor beta chain stems from a study of PD-1 blockade in classical Hodgkin lymphoma. No patient escaped relapse after autologous stem cell transplantation, and brentuximab vedotin exposure varied. Repertoires were generated with immunoSEQ multiplex PCR, while TCRdb's copy carries only in-frame clones and drops some. Among more than 85,000 clones, 92% were seen once, and the ten largest hold roughly 3%. The CDR3 is made up of 13 amino acids. Germline-derived CDR1 and CDR2 are ENHRY and SYGVKD. V lost 4 bases to trimming and J lost 1 base, with 5 bases between them. The clonotype originates from a human donor with classical Hodgkin lymphoma. V gene TRBV10-3 combines with J gene TRBJ1-5; no reliable D call. This sample comprised peripheral blood mononuclear cells (PBMCs), obtained before the second cycle of nivolumab. This chain's CDR3 is CAISAGSNQPQHF. As DNA, the CDR3 is TGTGCCATCAGTGCCGGGAGCAATCAGCCCCAGCATTTT.